This TCR beta chain was documented in a study of cytomegalovirus exposure and HLA in healthy donors. Study outcomes and limitations: Roughly even sequencing depth across donors was the assumption behind the presence/absence analyses. V- and J-gene trimming in TCR beta was tied to a missense DCLRE1C variant by an analysis performed later. Associated with HLA alleles at 0.05 false discovery rate in a later analysis were fewer than 20,000 TCR beta sequences.

With regard to this clone: Its antigen remains unidentified.

V lost 2 bases and J 0 bases, leaving 15 bases between the germline ends. The germline V gene encodes CDR1 SGHRS and CDR2 YFSETQ. This CDR3 comprises 18 residues. Researchers ran the PCR with 60 Vbeta and 13 Jbeta primers. Profiling relied on immunoSEQ multiplex PCR, and the TCRdb table lists in-frame clones only, not all of them. The sample lists approximately 150,000 clones, 75% occurring once. The sequenced sample consisted of PBMCs. The chain links TRBV5-1 to TRBJ2-6; a possible D gene is TRBD2 (5 bases). The clonotype comes from a male donor in good health and CMV-seronegative. The DNA of the CDR3 is TGCGCCAGCAGCTTCGTCCCTGACTACCGCTCTGGGGCCAACGTCCTGACTTTC. It translates to CASSFVPDYRSGANVLTF.